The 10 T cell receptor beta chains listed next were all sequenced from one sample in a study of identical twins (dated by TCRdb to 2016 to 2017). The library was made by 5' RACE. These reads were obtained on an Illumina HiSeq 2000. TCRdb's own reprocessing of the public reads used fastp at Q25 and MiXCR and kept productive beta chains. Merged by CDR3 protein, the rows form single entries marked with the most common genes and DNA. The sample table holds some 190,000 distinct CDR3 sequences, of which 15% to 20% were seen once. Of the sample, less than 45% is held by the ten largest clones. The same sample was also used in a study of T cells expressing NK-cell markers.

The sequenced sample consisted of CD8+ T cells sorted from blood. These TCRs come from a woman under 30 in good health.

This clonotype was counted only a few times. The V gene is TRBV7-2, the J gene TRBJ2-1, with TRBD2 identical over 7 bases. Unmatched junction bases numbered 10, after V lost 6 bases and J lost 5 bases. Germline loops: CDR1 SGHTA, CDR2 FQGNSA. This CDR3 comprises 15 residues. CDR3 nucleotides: TGTGCCAGCAGGTGGGAGCGGGGTAGGGACAATGAGCAGTTCTTC. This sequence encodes CASRWERGRDNEQFF.

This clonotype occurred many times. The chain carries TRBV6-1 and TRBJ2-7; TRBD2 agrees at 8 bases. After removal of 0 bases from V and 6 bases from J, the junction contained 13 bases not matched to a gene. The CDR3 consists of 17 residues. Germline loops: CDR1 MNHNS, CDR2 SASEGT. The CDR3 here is CASSEALGGAGDFEQYF. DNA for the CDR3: TGTGCCAGCAGTGAAGCGCTGGGTGGAGCGGGAGATTTCGAGCAGTACTTC.

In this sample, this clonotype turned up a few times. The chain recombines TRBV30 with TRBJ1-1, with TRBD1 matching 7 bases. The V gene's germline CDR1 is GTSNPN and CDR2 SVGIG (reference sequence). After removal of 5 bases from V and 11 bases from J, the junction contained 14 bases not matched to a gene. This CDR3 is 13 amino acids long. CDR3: CAWVDRRVLGAFF. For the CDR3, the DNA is TGTGCCTGGGTGGACAGGAGGGTTCTCGGGGCTTTCTTT.

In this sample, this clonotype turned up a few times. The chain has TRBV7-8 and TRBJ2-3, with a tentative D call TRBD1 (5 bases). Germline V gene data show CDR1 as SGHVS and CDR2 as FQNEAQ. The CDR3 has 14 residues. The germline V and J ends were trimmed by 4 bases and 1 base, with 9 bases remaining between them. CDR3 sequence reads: CASSWTTGTDTQYF. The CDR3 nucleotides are TGTGCCAGCAGCTGGACAACAGGCACAGATACGCAGTATTTT.

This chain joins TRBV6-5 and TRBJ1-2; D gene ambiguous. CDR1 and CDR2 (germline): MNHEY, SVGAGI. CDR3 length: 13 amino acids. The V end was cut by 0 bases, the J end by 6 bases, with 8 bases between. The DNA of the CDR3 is TGTGCCAGCAGTTACTCGAGCGAGAATGGCTACACCTTC. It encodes CASSYSSENGYTF.

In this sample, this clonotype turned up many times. The CDR3 DNA follows: TGTGCCAGCAGTTCAAGCGGAAGCTCCTACAATGAGCAGTTCTTC. Protein: CASSSSGSSYNEQFF. This chain uses TRBV6-5 with TRBJ2-1, with D possibly being TRBD2 (5 bases). Trimming cost V 4 bases and J 0 bases, with 10 bases left between them. Germline V lookup: CDR1 MNHEY, CDR2 SVGAGI. There are 15 residues in the CDR3.

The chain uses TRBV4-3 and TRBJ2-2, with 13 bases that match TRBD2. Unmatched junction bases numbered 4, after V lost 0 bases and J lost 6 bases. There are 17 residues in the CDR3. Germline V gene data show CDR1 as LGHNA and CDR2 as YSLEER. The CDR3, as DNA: TGCGCCAGCAGCCAAGATGTACTAGCGGGAGGGCCCGGGGAGCTGTTTTTT. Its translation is CASSQDVLAGGPGELFF.

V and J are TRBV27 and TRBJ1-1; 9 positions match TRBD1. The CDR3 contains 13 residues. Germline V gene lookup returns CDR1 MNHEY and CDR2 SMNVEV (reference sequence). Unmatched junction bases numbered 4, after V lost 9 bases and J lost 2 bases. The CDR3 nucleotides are TGTGCCAGAACAGGGGGCGAAAACACTGAAGCTTTCTTT. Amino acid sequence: CARTGGENTEAFF.

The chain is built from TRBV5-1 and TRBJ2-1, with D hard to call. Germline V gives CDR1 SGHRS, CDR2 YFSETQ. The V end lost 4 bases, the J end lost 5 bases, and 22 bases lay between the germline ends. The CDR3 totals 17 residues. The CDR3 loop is CASSLTQGILGNNEQFF. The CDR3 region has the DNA TGCGCCAGCAGCCTAACCCAAGGGATATTGGGAAACAATGAGCAGTTCTTC. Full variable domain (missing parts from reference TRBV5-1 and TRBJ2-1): KAGVTQTPRYLIKTRGQQVTLSCSPISGHRSVSWYQQTPGQGLQFLFEYFSETQRNKGNFPGRFSGRQFSNSRSEMNVSTLELGDSALYLCASSLTQGILGNNEQFFGPGTRLTVL.

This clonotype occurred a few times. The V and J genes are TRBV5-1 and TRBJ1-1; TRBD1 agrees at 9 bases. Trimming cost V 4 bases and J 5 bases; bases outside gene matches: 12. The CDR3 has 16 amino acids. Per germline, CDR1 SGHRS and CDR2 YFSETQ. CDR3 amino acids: CASSGDPGTGRTEAFF. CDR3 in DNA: TGCGCCAGCAGCGGCGACCCCGGGACAGGGAGAACTGAAGCTTTCTTT.